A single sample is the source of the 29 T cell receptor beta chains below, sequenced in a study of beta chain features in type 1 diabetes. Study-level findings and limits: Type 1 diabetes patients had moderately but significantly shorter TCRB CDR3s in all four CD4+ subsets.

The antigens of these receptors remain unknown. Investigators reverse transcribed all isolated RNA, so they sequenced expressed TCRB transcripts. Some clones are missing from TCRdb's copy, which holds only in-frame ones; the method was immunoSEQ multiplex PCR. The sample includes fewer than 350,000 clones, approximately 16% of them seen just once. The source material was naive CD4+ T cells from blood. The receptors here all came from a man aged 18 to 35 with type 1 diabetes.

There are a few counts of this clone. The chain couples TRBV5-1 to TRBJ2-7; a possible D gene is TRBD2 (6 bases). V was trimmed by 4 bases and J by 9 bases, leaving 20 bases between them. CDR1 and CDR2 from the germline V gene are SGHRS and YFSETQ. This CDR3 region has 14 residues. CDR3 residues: CASSPNSGETRQYF. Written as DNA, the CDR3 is TGCGCCAGCAGCCCGAATAGCGGAGAGACTAGGCAGTACTTC.

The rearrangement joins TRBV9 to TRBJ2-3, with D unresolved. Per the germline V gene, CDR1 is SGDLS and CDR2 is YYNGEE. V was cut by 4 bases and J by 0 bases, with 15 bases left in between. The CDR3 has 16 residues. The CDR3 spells CASSSKMKQSTDTQYF. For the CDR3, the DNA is TGTGCCAGCAGCTCGAAGATGAAACAAAGCACAGATACGCAGTATTTT.

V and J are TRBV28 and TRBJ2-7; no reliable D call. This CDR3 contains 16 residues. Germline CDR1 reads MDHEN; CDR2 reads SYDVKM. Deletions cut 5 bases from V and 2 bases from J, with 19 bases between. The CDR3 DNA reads TGTGCCAGCAGTCCTCCTCTTGGCGCGGTGGCCTACGAGCAGTACTTC. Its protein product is CASSPPLGAVAYEQYF.

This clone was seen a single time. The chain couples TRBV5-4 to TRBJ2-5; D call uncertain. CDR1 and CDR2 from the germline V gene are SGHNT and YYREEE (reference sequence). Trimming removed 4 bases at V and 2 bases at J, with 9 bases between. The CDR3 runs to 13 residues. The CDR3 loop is CASSQAMQETQYF. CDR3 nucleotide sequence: TGTGCCAGCAGCCAAGCTATGCAAGAGACCCAGTACTTC. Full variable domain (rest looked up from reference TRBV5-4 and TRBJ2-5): ETGVTQSPTHLIKTRGQQVTLRCSSQSGHNTVSWYQQALGQGPQFIFQYYREEENGRGNFPPRFSGLQFPNYSSELNVNALELDDSALYLCASSQAMQETQYFGPGTRLLVL.

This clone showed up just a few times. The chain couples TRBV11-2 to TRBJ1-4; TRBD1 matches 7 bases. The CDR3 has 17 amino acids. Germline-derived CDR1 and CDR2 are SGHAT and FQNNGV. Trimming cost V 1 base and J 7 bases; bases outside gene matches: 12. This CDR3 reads CASSLVPYRDRSEKLFF. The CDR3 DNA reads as TGTGCCAGCAGCTTAGTCCCCTACCGGGACAGATCTGAAAAACTGTTTTTT.

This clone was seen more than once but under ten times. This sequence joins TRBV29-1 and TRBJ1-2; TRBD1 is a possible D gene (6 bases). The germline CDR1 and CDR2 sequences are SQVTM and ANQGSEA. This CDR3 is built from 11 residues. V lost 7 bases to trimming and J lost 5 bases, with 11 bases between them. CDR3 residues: CSAGGQYGYTF. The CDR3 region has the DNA TGCAGCGCCGGAGGACAGTATGGCTACACCTTC. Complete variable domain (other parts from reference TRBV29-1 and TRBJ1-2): SAVISQKPSRDICQRGTSLTIQCQVDSQVTMMFWYRQQPGQSLTLIATANQGSEATYESGFVIDKFPISRPNLTFSTLTVSNMSPEDSSIYLCSAGGQYGYTFGSGTRLTVV.

The CDR3 loop is CASSLVRVNQPQHF. The CDR3 DNA reads TGTGCCAGCAGCTTAGTAAGAGTTAATCAGCCCCAGCATTTT. The V call is TRBV11-2, the J call TRBJ1-5; no clear D. Germline lookup yields CDR1 SGHAT and CDR2 FQNNGV. With 1 base removed from V and 4 bases from J, the gap between germline ends came to 8 bases. The CDR3 runs 14 residues.

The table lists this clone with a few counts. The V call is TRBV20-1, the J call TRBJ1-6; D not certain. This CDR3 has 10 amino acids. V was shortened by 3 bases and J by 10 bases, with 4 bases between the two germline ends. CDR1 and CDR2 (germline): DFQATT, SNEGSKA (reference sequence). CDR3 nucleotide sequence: TGCAGTGCTAGCGGGTCACCCCTCCACTTT. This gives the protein CSASGSPLHF.

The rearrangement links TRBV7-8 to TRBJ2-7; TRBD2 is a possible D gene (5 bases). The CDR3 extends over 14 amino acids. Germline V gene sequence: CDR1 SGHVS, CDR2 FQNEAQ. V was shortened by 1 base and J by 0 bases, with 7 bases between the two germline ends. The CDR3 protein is CASSLGRGSYEQYF. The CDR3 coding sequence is TGTGCCAGCAGCTTAGGACGGGGCTCCTACGAGCAGTACTTC.

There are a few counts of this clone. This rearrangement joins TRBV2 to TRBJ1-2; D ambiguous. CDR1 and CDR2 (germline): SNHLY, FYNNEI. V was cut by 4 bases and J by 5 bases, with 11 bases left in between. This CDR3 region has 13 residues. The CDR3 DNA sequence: TGTGCCAGCAGTGGAGCGCTACGGTATGGCTACACCTTC. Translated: CASSGALRYGYTF.

CDR3: CASSPGSGANVLTF. The CDR3 DNA reads TGTGCCAGCAGTCCAGGGTCTGGGGCCAACGTCCTGACTTTC. This rearrangement joins TRBV2 to TRBJ2-6; TRBD1 might be the D (5 bases). V lost 5 bases, J lost 1 base, and 6 bases lay in between. In germline, CDR1 is SNHLY, CDR2 FYNNEI. CDR3 length equals 14 residues.

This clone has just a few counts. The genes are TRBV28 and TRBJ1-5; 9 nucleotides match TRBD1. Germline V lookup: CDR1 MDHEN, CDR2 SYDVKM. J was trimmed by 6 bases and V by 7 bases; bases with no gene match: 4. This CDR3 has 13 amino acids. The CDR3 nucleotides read TGTGCCAGCACTGACAGGGGGGGTCAGCCCCAGCATTTT. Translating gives CASTDRGGQPQHF.

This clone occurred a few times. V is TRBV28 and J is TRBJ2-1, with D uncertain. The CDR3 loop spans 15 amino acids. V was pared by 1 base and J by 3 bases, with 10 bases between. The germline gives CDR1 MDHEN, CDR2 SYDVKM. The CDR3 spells CASSLFRQLYNEQFF. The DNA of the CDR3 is TGTGCCAGCAGTTTATTTCGCCAACTCTACAATGAGCAGTTCTTC.

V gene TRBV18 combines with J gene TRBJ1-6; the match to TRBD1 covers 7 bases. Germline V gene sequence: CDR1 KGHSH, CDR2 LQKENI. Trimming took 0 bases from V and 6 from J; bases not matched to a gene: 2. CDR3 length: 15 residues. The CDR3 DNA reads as TGTGCCAGCTCACCACCGGGACAGCGTAATTCACCCCTCCACTTT. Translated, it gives CASSPPGQRNSPLHF. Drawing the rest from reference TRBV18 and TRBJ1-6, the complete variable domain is NAGVMQNPRHLVRRRGQEARLRCSPMKGHSHVYWYRQLPEEGLKFMVYLQKENIIDESGMPKERFSAEFPKEGPSILRIQQVVRGDSAAYFCASSPPGQRNSPLHFGNGTRLTVT.

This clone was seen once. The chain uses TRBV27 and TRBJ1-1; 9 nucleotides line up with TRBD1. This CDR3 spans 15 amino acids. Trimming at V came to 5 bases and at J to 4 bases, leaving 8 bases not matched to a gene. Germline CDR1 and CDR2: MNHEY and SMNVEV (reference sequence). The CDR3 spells CASSAYRGRGTEAFF. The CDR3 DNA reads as TGTGCCAGCAGTGCATACAGGGGGCGCGGCACTGAAGCTTTCTTT.

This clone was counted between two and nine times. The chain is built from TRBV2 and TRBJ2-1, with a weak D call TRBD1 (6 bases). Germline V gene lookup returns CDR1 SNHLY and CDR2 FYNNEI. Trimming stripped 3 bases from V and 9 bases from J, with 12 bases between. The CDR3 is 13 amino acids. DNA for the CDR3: TGTGCCAGCAGTGATCAGGGGCAGAGTGAGCAGTTCTTC. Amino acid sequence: CASSDQGQSEQFF.

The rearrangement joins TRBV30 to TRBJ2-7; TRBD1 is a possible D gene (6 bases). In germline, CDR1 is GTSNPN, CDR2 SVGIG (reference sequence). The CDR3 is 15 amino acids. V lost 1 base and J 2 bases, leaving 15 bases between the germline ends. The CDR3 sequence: CAWSALRDTTYEQYF. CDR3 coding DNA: TGTGCCTGGAGTGCGCTACGGGACACCACCTACGAGCAGTACTTC.

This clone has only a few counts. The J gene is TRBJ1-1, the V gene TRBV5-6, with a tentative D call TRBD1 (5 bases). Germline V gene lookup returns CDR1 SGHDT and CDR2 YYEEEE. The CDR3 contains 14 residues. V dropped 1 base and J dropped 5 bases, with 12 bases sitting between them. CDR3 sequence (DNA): TGTGCCAGCAGCTTGTCCTGGGGGGAGACTGAAGCTTTCTTT. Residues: CASSLSWGETEAFF.

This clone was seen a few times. The CDR3 loop reads CASSSRGGGYNEQFF. The CDR3 bases are TGCGCCAGCAGCAGCCGGGGGGGAGGCTACAATGAGCAGTTCTTC. The genes are TRBV4-1 and TRBJ2-1, with 8 bases fitting TRBD2. V lost 5 bases and J lost 3; bases outside the gene matches: 6. CDR3 length: 15 residues. Germline V gives CDR1 MGHRA, CDR2 YSYEKL.

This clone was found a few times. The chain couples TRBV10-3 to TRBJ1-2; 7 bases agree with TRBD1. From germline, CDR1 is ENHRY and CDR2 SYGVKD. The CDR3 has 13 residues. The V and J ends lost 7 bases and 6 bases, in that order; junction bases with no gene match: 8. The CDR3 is CAITATGRDGYTF. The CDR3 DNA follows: TGTGCCATCACCGCGACAGGGAGAGATGGCTACACCTTC.

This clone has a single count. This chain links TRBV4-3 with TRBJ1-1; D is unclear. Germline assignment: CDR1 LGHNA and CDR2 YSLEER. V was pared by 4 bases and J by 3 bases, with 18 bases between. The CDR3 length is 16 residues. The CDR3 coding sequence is TGCGCCAGCAGCCCCGGGGAGGGTGGACGGTACACTGAAGCTTTCTTT. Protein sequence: CASSPGEGGRYTEAFF.

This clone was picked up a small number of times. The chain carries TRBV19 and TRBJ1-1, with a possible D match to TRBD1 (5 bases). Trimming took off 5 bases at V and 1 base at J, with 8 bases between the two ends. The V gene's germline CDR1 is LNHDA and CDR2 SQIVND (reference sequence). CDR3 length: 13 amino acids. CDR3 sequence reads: CASSSRENTEAFF. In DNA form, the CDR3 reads TGTGCCAGTAGTTCCAGGGAGAACACTGAAGCTTTCTTT.

In DNA, the CDR3 is TGTGCCAGCAGTTTCTCGCGCCGTCGACAGACCTACGAGCAGTACTTC. Protein product: CASSFSRRRQTYEQYF. The gene calls are TRBV28 and TRBJ2-7; D may be TRBD1 (5 bases). The CDR3 is made up of 16 amino acids. Germline CDR1 reads MDHEN; CDR2 reads SYDVKM. V was clipped by 3 bases and J by 2 bases, with 17 bases between them.

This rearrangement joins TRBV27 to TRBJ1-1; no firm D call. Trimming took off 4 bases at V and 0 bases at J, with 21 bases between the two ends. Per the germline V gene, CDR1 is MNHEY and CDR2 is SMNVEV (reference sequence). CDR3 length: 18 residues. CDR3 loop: CASSYLSPTRRMNTEAFF. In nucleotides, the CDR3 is TGTGCCAGCAGTTACCTCTCCCCCACGCGGCGGATGAACACTGAAGCTTTCTTT.

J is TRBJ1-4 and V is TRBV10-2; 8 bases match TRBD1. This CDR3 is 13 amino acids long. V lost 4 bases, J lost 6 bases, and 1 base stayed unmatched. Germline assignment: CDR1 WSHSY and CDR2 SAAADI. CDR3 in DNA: TGCGCCAGCAGTGGGACAGGGTATGAAAAACTGTTTTTT. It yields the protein CASSGTGYEKLFF.

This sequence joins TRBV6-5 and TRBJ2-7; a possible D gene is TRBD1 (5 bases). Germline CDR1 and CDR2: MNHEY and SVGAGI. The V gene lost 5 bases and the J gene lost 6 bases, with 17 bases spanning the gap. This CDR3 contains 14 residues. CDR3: CASSGTKGRPEQYF. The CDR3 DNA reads TGTGCCAGCAGTGGCACAAAGGGGCGCCCCGAGCAGTACTTC.

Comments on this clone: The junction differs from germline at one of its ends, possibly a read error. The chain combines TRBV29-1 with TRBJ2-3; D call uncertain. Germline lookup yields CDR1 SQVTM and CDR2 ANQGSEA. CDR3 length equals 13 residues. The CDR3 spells CSVESVSRDTQYF. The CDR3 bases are TGCAGCGTTGAATCGGTTAGCAGAGATACGCAGTATTTT.

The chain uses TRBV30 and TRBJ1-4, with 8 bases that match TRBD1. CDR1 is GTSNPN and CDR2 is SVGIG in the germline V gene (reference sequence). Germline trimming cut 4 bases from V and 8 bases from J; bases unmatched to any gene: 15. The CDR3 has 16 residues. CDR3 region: CAWNTGGVRGKEKLFF. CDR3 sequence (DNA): TGTGCCTGGAACACAGGGGGAGTCAGGGGTAAGGAAAAACTGTTTTTT.

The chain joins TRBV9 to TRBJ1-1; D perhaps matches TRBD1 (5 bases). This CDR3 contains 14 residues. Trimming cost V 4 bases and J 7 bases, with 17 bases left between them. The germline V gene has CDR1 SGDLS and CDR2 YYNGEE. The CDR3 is CASSRGRARIEAFF. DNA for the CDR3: TGTGCCAGCAGCCGGGGGAGGGCTCGGATTGAAGCTTTCTTT.